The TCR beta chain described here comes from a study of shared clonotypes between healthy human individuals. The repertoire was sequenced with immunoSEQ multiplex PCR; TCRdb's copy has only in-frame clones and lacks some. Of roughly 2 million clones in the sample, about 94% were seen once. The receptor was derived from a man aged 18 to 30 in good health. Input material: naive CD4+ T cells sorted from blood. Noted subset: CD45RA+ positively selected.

CDR3 protein: CASSKGQGASNEQFF. CDR3 nucleotides: TGCGCCAGCAGCAAGGGACAGGGGGCGAGCAATGAGCAGTTCTTC. V and J are TRBV5-1 and TRBJ2-1; 12 bases fit TRBD1. V lost 4 bases, J lost 6 bases, and 5 bases stayed unmatched. The CDR3 consists of 15 residues. Germline CDR1 SGHRS, CDR2 YFSETQ. The variable domain in full, with the rest retrieved from reference TRBV5-1 and TRBJ2-1, is KAGVTQTPRYLIKTRGQQVTLSCSPISGHRSVSWYQQTPGQGLQFLFEYFSETQRNKGNFPGRFSGRQFSNSRSEMNVSTLELGDSALYLCASSKGQGASNEQFFGPGTRLTVL.